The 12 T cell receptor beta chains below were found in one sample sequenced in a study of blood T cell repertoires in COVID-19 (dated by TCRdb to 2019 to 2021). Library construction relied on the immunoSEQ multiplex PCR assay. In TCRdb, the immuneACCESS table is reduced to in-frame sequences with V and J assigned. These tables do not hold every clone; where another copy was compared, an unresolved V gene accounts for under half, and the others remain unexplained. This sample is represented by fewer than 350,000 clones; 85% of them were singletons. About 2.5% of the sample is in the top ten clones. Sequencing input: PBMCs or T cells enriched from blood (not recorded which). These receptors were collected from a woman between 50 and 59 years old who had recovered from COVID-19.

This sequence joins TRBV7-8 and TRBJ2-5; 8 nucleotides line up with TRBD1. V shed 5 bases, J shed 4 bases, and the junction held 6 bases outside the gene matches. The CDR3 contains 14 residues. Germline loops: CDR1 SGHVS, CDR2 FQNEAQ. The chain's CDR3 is CASSPGQGVETQYF. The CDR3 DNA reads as TGTGCCAGCAGCCCCGGACAGGGTGTAGAGACCCAGTACTTC. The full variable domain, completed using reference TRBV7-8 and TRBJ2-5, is GAGVSQSPRYKVAKRGQDVALRCDPISGHVSLFWYQQALGQGPEFLTYFQNEAQLDKSGLPSDRFFAERPEGSVSTLKIQRTQQEDSAVYLCASSPGQGVETQYFGPGTRLLVL.

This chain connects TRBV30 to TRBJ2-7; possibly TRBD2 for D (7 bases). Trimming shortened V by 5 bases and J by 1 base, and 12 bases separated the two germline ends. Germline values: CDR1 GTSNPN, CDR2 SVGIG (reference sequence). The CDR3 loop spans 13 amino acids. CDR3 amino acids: CAWGGAGSYEQYF. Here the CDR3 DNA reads TGTGCCTGGGGGGGGGCAGGGTCCTACGAGCAGTACTTC.

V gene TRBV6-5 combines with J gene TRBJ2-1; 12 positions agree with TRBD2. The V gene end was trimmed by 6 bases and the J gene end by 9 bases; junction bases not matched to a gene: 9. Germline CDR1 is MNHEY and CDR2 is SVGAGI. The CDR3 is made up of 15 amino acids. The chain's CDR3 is CASSPLAGGPGEQFF. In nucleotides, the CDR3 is TGTGCCAGCAGCCCCCTAGCGGGAGGGCCCGGTGAGCAGTTCTTC.

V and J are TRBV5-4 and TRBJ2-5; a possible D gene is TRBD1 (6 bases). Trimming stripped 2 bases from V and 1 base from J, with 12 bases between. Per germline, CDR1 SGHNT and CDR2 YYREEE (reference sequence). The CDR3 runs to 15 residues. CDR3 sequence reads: CASSLDGQSQETQYF. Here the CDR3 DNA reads TGTGCCAGCAGCTTAGACGGACAGTCCCAAGAGACCCAGTACTTC.

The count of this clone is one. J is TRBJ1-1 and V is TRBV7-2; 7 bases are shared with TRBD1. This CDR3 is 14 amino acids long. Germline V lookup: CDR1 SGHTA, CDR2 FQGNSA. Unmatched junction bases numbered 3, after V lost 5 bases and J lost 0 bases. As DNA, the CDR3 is TGTGCCAGCAGCCAGGGACAGCTGAACACTGAAGCTTTCTTT. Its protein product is CASSQGQLNTEAFF. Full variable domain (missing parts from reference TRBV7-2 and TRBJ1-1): GAGVSQSPSNKVTEKGKDVELRCDPISGHTALYWYRQSLGQGLEFLIYFQGNSAPDKSGLPSDRFSAERTGGSVSTLTIQRTQQEDSAVYLCASSQGQLNTEAFFGQGTRLTVV.

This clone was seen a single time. The DNA for the CDR3 is TGCAGCGTGACGGGACAGAGCATGAACACTGAAGCTTTCTTT. Its protein is CSVTGQSMNTEAFF. The genes are TRBV29-1 and TRBJ1-1, with TRBD1 identical over 7 bases. Germline CDR1 and CDR2: SQVTM and ANQGSEA. This CDR3 is 14 amino acids long. V shed 6 bases, J shed 0 bases, and the junction held 7 bases outside the gene matches.

The CDR3 DNA is TGTGCCAGCAGCCTGGCGGCGCTAGCGGGCCACGAGCAGTACTTC. This encodes CASSLAALAGHEQYF. V gene TRBV4-2 combines with J gene TRBJ2-7; the match to TRBD2 covers 8 bases. Germline loops: CDR1 LGHNA, CDR2 YNFKEQ. The trim removed 4 bases at V and 5 bases at J, leaving 10 bases unmatched. The CDR3 is made up of 15 amino acids.

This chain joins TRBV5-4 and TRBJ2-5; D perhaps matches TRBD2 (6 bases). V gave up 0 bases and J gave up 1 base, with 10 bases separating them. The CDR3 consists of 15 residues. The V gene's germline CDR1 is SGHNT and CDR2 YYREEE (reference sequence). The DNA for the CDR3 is TGTGCCAGCAGCTTGGCGGGAGATCTCCAAGAGACCCAGTACTTC. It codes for CASSLAGDLQETQYF.

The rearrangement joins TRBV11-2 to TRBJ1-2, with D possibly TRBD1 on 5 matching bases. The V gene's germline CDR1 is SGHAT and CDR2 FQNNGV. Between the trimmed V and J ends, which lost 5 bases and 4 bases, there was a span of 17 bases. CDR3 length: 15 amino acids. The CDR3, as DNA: TGTGCCAGCAGCCCTTATCCCGACAGAGCCTATGGCTACACCTTC. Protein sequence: CASSPYPDRAYGYTF.

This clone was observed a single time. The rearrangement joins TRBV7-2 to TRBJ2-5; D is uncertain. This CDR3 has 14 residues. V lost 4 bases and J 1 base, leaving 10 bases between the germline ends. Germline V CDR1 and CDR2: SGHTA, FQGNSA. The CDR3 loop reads CASSWRPGQETQYF. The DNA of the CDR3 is TGTGCCAGCAGCTGGAGACCGGGCCAAGAGACCCAGTACTTC.

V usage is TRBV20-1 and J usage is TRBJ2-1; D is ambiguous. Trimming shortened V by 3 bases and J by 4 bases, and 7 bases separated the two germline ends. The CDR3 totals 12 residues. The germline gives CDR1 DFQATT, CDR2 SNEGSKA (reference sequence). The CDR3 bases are TGCAGTGCTAGTTATCTTTACAATGAGCAGTTCTTC. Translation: CSASYLYNEQFF.

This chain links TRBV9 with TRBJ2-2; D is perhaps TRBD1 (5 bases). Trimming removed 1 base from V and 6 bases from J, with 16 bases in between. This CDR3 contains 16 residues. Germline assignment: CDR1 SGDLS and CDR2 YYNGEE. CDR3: CASSVNRPSMPGELFF. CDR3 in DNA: TGTGCCAGCAGCGTAAACAGGCCCAGCATGCCCGGGGAGCTGTTTTTT.